The TCR beta chain under discussion was sequenced for a study of blood T cell repertoires in COVID-19. Study summary: Whether acute or convalescent, the COVID-19 samples came from the United States, Italy and Spain. PBMCs, B-cell-depleted T cells, or T cells were the source of the cDNA or gDNA that made up the material.

In this sample, this clone turned up a few times. The CDR3 has 14 amino acids. Looked up from germline, CDR1 is ENHRY and CDR2 is SYGVKD. V was pared by 6 bases and J by 4 bases, with 12 bases between. Sequencing used immunoSEQ multiplex PCR; TCRdb keeps in-frame clones, though not all of them. The table includes approximately 440,000 clones, around 90% detected once. V usage is TRBV10-3 and J usage is TRBJ1-4; D is possibly TRBD1 (6 bases). The TCR originated in a woman between 18 and 30 years old who had recovered from COVID-19. Sequencing input: PBMCs or T cells enriched from blood (not recorded which). CDR3 DNA: TGTGCCATCAGCGCGACAGGTTATAATGAAAAACTGTTTTTT. Protein sequence: CAISATGYNEKLFF.